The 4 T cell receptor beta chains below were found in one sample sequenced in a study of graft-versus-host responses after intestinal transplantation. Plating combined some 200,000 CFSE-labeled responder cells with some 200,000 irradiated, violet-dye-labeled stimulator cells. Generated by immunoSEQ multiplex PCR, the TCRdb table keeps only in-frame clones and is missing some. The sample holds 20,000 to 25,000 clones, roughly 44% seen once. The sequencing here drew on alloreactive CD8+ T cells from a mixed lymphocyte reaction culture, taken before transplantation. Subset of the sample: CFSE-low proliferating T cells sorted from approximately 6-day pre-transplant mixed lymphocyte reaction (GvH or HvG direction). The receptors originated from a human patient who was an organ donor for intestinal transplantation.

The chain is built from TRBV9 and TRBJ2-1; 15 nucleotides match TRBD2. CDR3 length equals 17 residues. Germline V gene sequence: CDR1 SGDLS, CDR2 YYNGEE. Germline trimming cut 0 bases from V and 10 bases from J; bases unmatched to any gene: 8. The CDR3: CASSVDMPGLAGGEQFF. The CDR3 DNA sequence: TGTGCCAGCAGCGTAGACATGCCGGGACTAGCGGGAGGCGAGCAGTTCTTC.

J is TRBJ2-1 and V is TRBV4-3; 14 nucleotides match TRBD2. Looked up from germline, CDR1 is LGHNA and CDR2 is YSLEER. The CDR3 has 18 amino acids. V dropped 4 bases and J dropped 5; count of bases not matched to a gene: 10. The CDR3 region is CASSLRTSGRRFNNEQFF. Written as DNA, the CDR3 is TGCGCCAGCAGCCTCAGGACTAGCGGGAGGAGATTCAACAATGAGCAGTTCTTC.

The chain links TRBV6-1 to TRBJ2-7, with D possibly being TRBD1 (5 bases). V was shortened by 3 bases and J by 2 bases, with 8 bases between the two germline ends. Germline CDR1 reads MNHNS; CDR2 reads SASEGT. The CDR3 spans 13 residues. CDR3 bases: TGTGCCAGCAGTGATAGGGGTACCTACGAGCAGTACTTC. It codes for CASSDRGTYEQYF.

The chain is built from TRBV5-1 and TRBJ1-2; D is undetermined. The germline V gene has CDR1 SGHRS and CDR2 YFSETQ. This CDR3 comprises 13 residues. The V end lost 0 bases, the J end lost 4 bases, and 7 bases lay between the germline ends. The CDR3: CASSLERPYGYTF. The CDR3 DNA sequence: TGCGCCAGCAGCTTGGAGCGACCCTATGGCTACACCTTC.